The next 30 T cell receptor beta chains were all read from a single sample in a study of a mutant IDH1 vaccine in newly diagnosed glioma. TCRdb's copy holds only in-frame clones and misses some; the assay was immunoSEQ multiplex PCR. The repertoire holds approximately 67,000 clones, approximately 87% seen once, with 13% in the top ten. Sample time point: week 23, last vaccination. In the vaccine, a single dose held 300 ug of the mutant IDH1 20-mer peptide, along with topical imiquimod. These receptors lack a known antigen. The sequences come from PBMCs, collected from a glioma patient whose treatment included an IDH1 peptide vaccine. The receptors originated from a man aged 18-30 years with glioma.

The V gene is TRBV7-2, the J gene TRBJ1-1, with 8 bases aligning to TRBD1. CDR1 is SGHTA and CDR2 is FQGNSA in the germline V gene. The CDR3 is 15 amino acids. The J segment lost 6 bases and the V segment lost 5 bases, leaving 11 bases of the junction unmatched. The CDR3 DNA is TGTGCCAGCAGCCCCCTTTCCAGGGGGCGCCCTGAAGCTTTCTTT. This codes for CASSPLSRGRPEAFF.

The genes are TRBV25-1 and TRBJ2-1; 8 bases line up with TRBD2. The V and J ends lost 1 base and 7 bases, in that order; junction bases with no gene match: 12. CDR3 length: 17 residues. In germline, CDR1 is MGHDK, CDR2 SYGVNS. Here the CDR3 DNA reads TGTGCCAGCAGTGAATTGAAAAGGCTAGCGGGTTTTAATGAGCAGTTCTTC. Translated: CASSELKRLAGFNEQFF.

V and J are TRBV9 and TRBJ1-1, with D maybe TRBD1 (5 bases). CDR1 and CDR2 (germline): SGDLS, YYNGEE. The V end lost 4 bases, the J end lost 6 bases, and 22 bases lay between the germline ends. The CDR3 runs to 16 residues. The CDR3 protein is CASSSWDPRNDAEAFF. The CDR3 nucleotides read TGTGCCAGCAGCTCGTGGGACCCTCGGAACGATGCTGAAGCTTTCTTT.

This clone was seen just once. The chain employs TRBV6-5 and TRBJ1-1; the D is unclear. CDR3 length equals 12 residues. The germline V gene has CDR1 MNHEY and CDR2 SVGAGI. V shed 6 bases and J shed 5 bases, with 10 bases lying between them. CDR3 loop: CASSPRPTEAFF. For the CDR3, the DNA is TGTGCCAGCAGCCCCCGACCGACTGAAGCTTTCTTT.

The genes are TRBV6-5 and TRBJ1-2, with D maybe TRBD1 (6 bases). The germline V gene has CDR1 MNHEY and CDR2 SVGAGI. With 2 bases removed from V and 3 bases from J, the gap between germline ends came to 13 bases. CDR3 length: 15 residues. The CDR3 DNA is TGTGCCAGCAGTTACGACAGGACACCCTACTATGGCTACACCTTC. Translated, it gives CASSYDRTPYYGYTF.

The chain carries TRBV2 and TRBJ2-7; 7 bases agree with TRBD1. The CDR3 loop spans 15 amino acids. V was pared by 6 bases and J by 1 base, with 9 bases of the junction left unmatched. Germline V lookup: CDR1 SNHLY, CDR2 FYNNEI. CDR3 region: CASRPQRQGSYEQYF. CDR3 in DNA: TGTGCCAGCAGGCCCCAACGACAGGGATCCTACGAGCAGTACTTC.

In this sample, this clone turned up a few times. The gene calls are TRBV28 and TRBJ1-5; D is perhaps TRBD1 (5 bases). With 8 bases removed from V and 2 bases from J, the gap between germline ends came to 10 bases. Germline V lookup: CDR1 MDHEN, CDR2 SYDVKM. The CDR3 length is 13 residues. The CDR3 DNA is TGTGCCAGCGGGACGGTAGGCAATCAGCCCCAGCATTTT. It encodes CASGTVGNQPQHF.

The V call is TRBV6-5, the J call TRBJ1-1, with unresolved D. V lost 2 bases, J lost 1 base, and 8 bases lay in between. Germline V CDR1 and CDR2: MNHEY, SVGAGI. The length of the CDR3 is 14 residues. The CDR3 bases are TGTGCCAGCAGTTACCGCCGGGGGAACACTGAAGCTTTCTTT. Protein product: CASSYRRGNTEAFF.

The chain employs TRBV7-8 and TRBJ2-3, with 8 bases aligning to TRBD1. CDR3 length: 17 amino acids. From germline, CDR1 is SGHVS and CDR2 FQNEAQ. The V gene end was trimmed by 2 bases and the J gene end by 3 bases; junction bases not matched to a gene: 10. The CDR3 DNA follows: TGTGCCAGCAGCTTAAATCGGTACAGGGGGTCTACAGATACGCAGTATTTT. It translates to CASSLNRYRGSTDTQYF.

The chain employs TRBV5-5 and TRBJ2-7; D is uncertain. Between the trimmed V and J ends, which lost 0 bases and 3 bases, there was a span of 7 bases. This CDR3 contains 13 residues. CDR1 is SGHKS, CDR2 YYEKEE, per germline (reference sequence). This chain's CDR3 is CASSLVLGYEQYF. The DNA of the CDR3 is TGTGCCAGCAGCTTGGTTCTCGGCTACGAGCAGTACTTC.

V usage is TRBV25-1 and J usage is TRBJ2-7; D uncertain. The germline V and J ends were trimmed by 5 bases and 5 bases, with 13 bases remaining between them. Germline-derived CDR1 and CDR2 are MGHDK and SYGVNS. The CDR3 consists of 13 residues. CDR3 coding DNA: TGTGCCAGCAGTTTCGGTAGTCGAGACGAGCAGTACTTC. Protein product: CASSFGSRDEQYF.

This clone was seen just once. The chain carries TRBV30 and TRBJ1-3; D is unclear. V lost 1 base to trimming and J lost 4 bases, with 2 bases between them. The CDR3 totals 11 residues. The germline V gene encodes CDR1 GTSNPN and CDR2 SVGIG (reference sequence). CDR3 DNA: TGTGCCTGGAGTGCCGGAAACACCATATATTTT. Translated: CAWSAGNTIYF. Full variable domain (missing parts from reference TRBV30 and TRBJ1-3): SQTIHQWPATLVQPVGSPLSLECTVEGTSNPNLYWYRQAAGRGLQLLFYSVGIGQISSEVPQNLSASRPQDRQFILSSKKLLLSDSGFYLCAWSAGNTIYFGEGSWLTVV.

J is TRBJ2-6 and V is TRBV5-1, with 9 bases that match TRBD1. The CDR3 covers 18 residues. Germline V gives CDR1 SGHRS, CDR2 YFSETQ. J lost 0 bases, V lost 3 bases, and 7 bases had no gene match. The CDR3 DNA follows: TGCGCCAGCAGCTCCAGGACAGGGGAGTACTCTGGGGCCAACGTCCTGACTTTC. It codes for CASSSRTGEYSGANVLTF.

The chain is built from TRBV14 and TRBJ1-3, with D unclear. Germline V lookup: CDR1 SGHDN, CDR2 FVKESK. CDR3 size: 16 residues. Deletions cut 0 bases from V and 4 bases from J, with 13 bases between. CDR3 protein: CASSQDFGKWGNTIYF. CDR3 nucleotides: TGTGCCAGCAGCCAAGATTTTGGCAAATGGGGAAACACCATATATTTT.

This clone occurred a few times. This sequence joins TRBV28 and TRBJ1-2; 8 bases agree with TRBD1. Germline CDR1 MDHEN, CDR2 SYDVKM. The CDR3 sequence is 15 residues long. Trimming took 4 bases from V and 4 from J; bases not matched to a gene: 8. CDR3 loop: CASSSSDRVGYGYTF. The CDR3 nucleotides read TGTGCCAGCAGTTCCTCGGACAGGGTCGGCTATGGCTACACCTTC.

The CDR3 spells CASSRTGVTPEAFF. CDR3 sequence (DNA): TGTGCCAGCAGCCGGACAGGGGTTACCCCTGAAGCTTTCTTT. The V call is TRBV7-9, the J call TRBJ1-1; 9 bases align to TRBD1. Trimming removed 5 bases from V and 6 bases from J; junction bases left unmatched: 7. Germline values: CDR1 SEHNR, CDR2 FQNEAQ (reference sequence). The length of the CDR3 is 14 residues.

The rearrangement uses TRBV25-1 and TRBJ1-4; D is ambiguous. The V gene lost 0 bases and the J gene lost 5 bases, with 16 bases spanning the gap. Looked up from germline, CDR1 is MGHDK and CDR2 is SYGVNS. The CDR3 runs 17 residues. This chain's CDR3 is CASSEYISGQANEKLFF. CDR3 sequence (DNA): TGTGCCAGCAGTGAATATATCTCCGGGCAGGCGAATGAAAAACTGTTTTTT.

V usage is TRBV27 and J usage is TRBJ2-1; maybe TRBD2 (7 bases). V was shortened by 3 bases and J by 9 bases, with 12 bases between the two germline ends. The germline gives CDR1 MNHEY, CDR2 SMNVEV (reference sequence). The CDR3 extends over 13 amino acids. The CDR3 DNA sequence: TGTGCCAGCAGTTTTACAGGGAGGGTTGAGCAGTTCTTC. Its translation is CASSFTGRVEQFF.

The chain is built from TRBV5-6 and TRBJ2-1, with TRBD1 identical over 7 bases. Germline CDR1 SGHDT, CDR2 YYEEEE. This CDR3 region has 14 residues. The ends lost 3 bases at V and 0 bases at J; junction bases unmatched: 0. The CDR3 loop reads CASSSGGSYNEQFF. For the CDR3, the DNA is TGTGCCAGCAGCTCAGGGGGCTCCTACAATGAGCAGTTCTTC.

About this clone: The junction departs from the called germline gene at one end, perhaps through a read error. J is TRBJ1-1 and V is TRBV7-7; D gene unclear. The CDR3 loop spans 14 amino acids. Germline CDR1 is SSHAT and CDR2 is FNYEAQ (reference sequence). Written as DNA, the CDR3 is TGTGCTAGCAGCGCCTTCGCCGGGAACACTGAAGCTTTCTTT. Amino acids: CASSAFAGNTEAFF.

CDR3 coding DNA: TGTGCCAGCAGCTTCCGGAGAGGGTTCGGGGCTGAAGCTTTCTTT. Translation gives CASSFRRGFGAEAFF. The chain recombines TRBV13 with TRBJ1-1; D gene ambiguous. The V gene's germline CDR1 is PRHDT and CDR2 FYEKMQ (reference sequence). CDR3 size: 15 residues. V was cut by 3 bases and J by 6 bases, with 17 bases left in between.

In its sample, this clone was seen once. The chain employs TRBV19 and TRBJ1-2; weak D call: TRBD1 (5 bases). The CDR3 extends over 13 amino acids. With 6 bases removed from V and 4 bases from J, the gap between germline ends came to 12 bases. Germline lookup yields CDR1 LNHDA and CDR2 SQIVND (reference sequence). The CDR3, as DNA: TGTGCCAGTAGCGCAGGGTTATCCTATGGCTACACCTTC. Amino acid sequence: CASSAGLSYGYTF.

The chain uses TRBV5-1 and TRBJ1-4, with D uncertain. Trimming cost V 0 bases and J 14 bases, with 8 bases left between them. The CDR3 totals 11 residues. The germline gives CDR1 SGHRS, CDR2 YFSETQ. CDR3 loop: CASSLGAELFF. The CDR3 DNA sequence: TGCGCCAGCAGCTTGGGGGCAGAGCTGTTTTTT.

The rearrangement links TRBV6-1 to TRBJ2-3; D tentatively fits TRBD1 or TRBD2 (5 bases each). CDR3 length: 14 amino acids. The ends were cut back, 3 bases at V and 4 bases at J, with 11 bases in the middle. The germline gives CDR1 MNHNS, CDR2 SASEGT. DNA of the CDR3: TGTGCCAGCAGTGACCGGGGCGGTCCAGATACGCAGTATTTT. Its translation is CASSDRGGPDTQYF.

This rearrangement joins TRBV30 to TRBJ1-5, with 8 bases identical to TRBD1. The CDR3 has 17 residues. The germline V gene encodes CDR1 GTSNPN and CDR2 SVGIG (reference sequence). Trimming cost V 2 bases and J 0 bases; bases outside gene matches: 9. The CDR3 nucleotides are TGTGCCTGGAGTAATGTCAGGGGGCCATATAGCAATCAGCCCCAGCATTTT. This sequence encodes CAWSNVRGPYSNQPQHF.

This chain uses TRBV7-9 with TRBJ1-4, with 8 bases aligning to TRBD1. This CDR3 has 15 amino acids. Germline CDR1 is SEHNR and CDR2 is FQNEAQ (reference sequence). Trimming at V came to 3 bases and at J to 4 bases, leaving 4 bases not matched to a gene. DNA for the CDR3: TGTGCCAGCAGCTTGGGACAGGCCGTTAATGAAAAACTGTTTTTT. This encodes CASSLGQAVNEKLFF.

The chain employs TRBV7-9 and TRBJ2-2, with D possibly being TRBD1 (6 bases). Germline CDR1 is SEHNR and CDR2 is FQNEAQ (reference sequence). CDR3 length: 15 residues. Trimming removed 4 bases at V and 4 bases at J, with 13 bases between. The CDR3 is CASSSQGYGTGELFF. The CDR3, as DNA: TGTGCCAGCAGCTCACAGGGTTATGGCACCGGGGAGCTGTTTTTT.

This clone appeared a few times. This chain links TRBV9 with TRBJ1-1, with 9 positions matching TRBD1. Germline V gene lookup returns CDR1 SGDLS and CDR2 YYNGEE. The CDR3 has 14 residues. Germline trimming cut 4 bases from V and 5 bases from J; bases unmatched to any gene: 6. Here the CDR3 DNA reads TGTGCCAGCAGCAAGACAGGGGGGCGGACTGAAGCTTTCTTT. Amino acid sequence: CASSKTGGRTEAFF.

This chain connects TRBV28 to TRBJ1-2, with D perhaps matching TRBD1 (6 bases). The CDR3 has 15 residues. Germline loops: CDR1 MDHEN, CDR2 SYDVKM. V was clipped by 8 bases and J by 6 bases, with 22 bases between them. The CDR3 here is CASQAGGLGFHGYTF. CDR3 DNA sequence: TGTGCCAGCCAAGCGGGGGGGCTGGGATTTCATGGCTACACCTTC.

In its sample, this clone was seen a few times. The chain couples TRBV9 to TRBJ2-3; 9 nucleotides match TRBD1. The CDR3 is 17 amino acids. V was clipped by 0 bases and J by 2 bases; unmatched bases: 7. Germline CDR1 reads SGDLS; CDR2 reads YYNGEE. CDR3: CASSVEGTGFFTDTQYF. The CDR3 DNA reads TGTGCCAGCAGCGTAGAAGGGACAGGGTTTTTCACAGATACGCAGTATTTT.